Listed below are T cell receptor beta chains from one sample, sequenced in a study of blood T cells in healthy people across ages. MiXCR was run by TCRdb on the 5' RACE reads, yielding one entry per CDR3 protein. The sample has roughly 900,000 distinct CDR3 sequences; 25% to 30% are singletons. The specimen was blood. The receptors here all came from a woman aged 80 or older in good health. CDR3s include the opening cysteine and the closing phenylalanine or tryptophan. A D gene is named only where the DNA matches it firmly. Size values are once, few and many counts, or a class for expanded clones, and some rows have none.

size,J,D,V,CDR3,DNA
-,TRBJ2-7,-,TRBV7-8,CASSLRAGIEQYF,TGTGCCAGCAGCTTACGGGCAGGGATCGAGCAGTACTTC
few,TRBJ2-7,-,TRBV15,CATSRLQGGQDEQYF,TGTGCCACCAGCAGACTTCAGGGGGGGCAGGACGAGCAGTACTTC
few,TRBJ1-1,-,TRBV6-1,CASSALAEAFF,TGTGCCAGCTCTGCCCTCGCAGAAGCTTTCTTT
-,TRBJ1-6,-,TRBV3-1,CASSREGRYYNSPLHF,TGTGCCAGCAGCCGAGAAGGACGGTACTATAATTCACCCCTCCACTTT
-,TRBJ2-7,-,TRBV20-1,CSALWNEQYF,TGCAGTGCCCTGTGGAACGAGCAGTACTTC
-,TRBJ1-6,-,TRBV28,CASIEGLSGSPLHF,TGTGCCAGCATTGAGGGGCTCTCGGGTTCACCCCTCCACTTT
many,TRBJ2-6,-,TRBV7-9,CASSRRAGANVLTF,TGTGCCAGCAGCCGGAGGGCTGGGGCCAACGTCCTGACTTTC
-,TRBJ2-2,TRBD1,TRBV5-1,CASSHLATGVNTGELFF,TGCGCCAGCAGCCACTTGGCGACAGGGGTTAACACCGGGGAGCTGTTTTTT
many,TRBJ2-5,-,TRBV2,CASSAGGIRETQYF,TGTGCCAGCAGCGCCGGGGGAATCCGGGAGACCCAGTACTTC
many,TRBJ2-4,TRBD1,TRBV6-5,CASSYGTGLGIQYF,TGTGCCAGCAGTTACGGGACAGGGTTAGGTATTCAGTACTTC
few,TRBJ1-1,-,TRBV20-1,CSAARNLGNTEAFF,TGCAGTGCCGCTAGGAATCTGGGGAACACTGAAGCTTTCTTT
few,TRBJ1-1,-,TRBV30,CAWRNVRATEAFF,TGTGCCTGGAGGAACGTTCGGGCCACTGAAGCTTTCTTT
many,TRBJ1-2,-,TRBV11-2,CASSRGGRGYTF,TGTGCCAGCAGCCGTGGGGGCCGTGGCTACACCTTC
-,TRBJ1-1,-,TRBV7-2,CASRQWAPNTGAFF,TGTGCCAGCCGGCAGTGGGCCCCCAACACTGGAGCTTTCTTT
many,TRBJ2-1,TRBD1,TRBV7-9,CASSLVSRDRDYAEQFF,TGTGCCAGCAGCTTAGTTTCCCGGGACAGGGATTATGCTGAGCAGTTCTTC
-,TRBJ1-5,-,TRBV6-2/TRBV6-3,CASSLRTSWVRNQPQHF,TGTGCCAGCAGCCTGCGGACTAGTTGGGTTCGGAATCAGCCCCAGCATTTT
-,TRBJ1-5,TRBD1,TRBV18,CASSLQGRQPQHF,TGTGCCAGCTCTCTACAGGGGAGGCAGCCCCAGCATTTT
few,TRBJ1-2,TRBD1,TRBV15,CATSRDYAGQAEGGYTF,TGTGCCACCAGCAGAGATTACGCGGGACAGGCGGAAGGTGGCTACACCTTC
-,TRBJ2-1,TRBD2,TRBV6-1,CASSEAYYMKRGGYNERFF,TGTGCCAGCAGTGAAGCTTACTACATGAAGCGGGGGGGATACAATGAGCGGTTCTTC
few,TRBJ2-7,-,TRBV20-1,CSAPTGPAEQYF,TGCAGTGCCCCAACAGGGCCGGCCGAGCAGTACTTC
many,TRBJ2-1,-,TRBV10-3,CAISDRGEQFF,TGTGCCATCAGTGACAGGGGTGAGCAGTTCTTC
many,TRBJ2-3,TRBD2,TRBV7-2,CASSQGLAPPTEYF,TGTGCCAGCAGCCAAGGACTAGCGCCTCCGACTGAGTATTTT
-,TRBJ2-3,-,TRBV20-1,CSARDGPAPVTDTQYF,TGCAGTGCTAGAGATGGCCCAGCGCCCGTCACAGATACGCAGTATTTT
few,TRBJ1-1,-,TRBV6-2/TRBV6-3,CASRARGQANAEAFF,TGTGCCAGCAGAGCGCGAGGGCAGGCGAACGCTGAAGCTTTCTTT
many,TRBJ1-2,TRBD1,TRBV20-1,CSARDRDRGYGYTF,TGCAGTGCTAGAGATCGGGACAGGGGCTATGGCTACACCTTC
many,TRBJ2-3,-,TRBV6-6,CASSYEGPSTQYF,TGTGCCAGCAGTTACGAGGGTCCTTCTACGCAGTATTTT
-,TRBJ2-4,-,TRBV10-3,CAIRDSCWEQYF,TGTGCCATCAGAGATAGTTGTTGGGAGCAGTACTTC
-,TRBJ2-1,TRBD2,TRBV10-1,CASSGAGLAGGLLNEQFF,TGCGCCAGTAGTGGGGCCGGACTAGCGGGGGGCCTACTCAATGAGCAGTTCTTC
-,TRBJ1-2,-,TRBV12-3/TRBV12-4,CASSYDRYTLGNYGYTF,TGTGCCAGCAGTTACGACAGGTACACCTTGGGTAACTATGGCTACACCTTC